This TCR beta chain was identified in a study of OX40 agonist ivuxolimab in advanced cancers. About the investigation overall: Ivuxolimab, which targeted the costimulatory receptor OX40 (CD134), was an agonistic, fully human IgG2 monoclonal antibody. The point of sequencing TCRbeta in the periphery was to test whether ivuxolimab changed TCR sequence diversity and drove clonal T-cell expansion. In the dose-escalation cohort, more than 75% of patients were male, and the mean age was approximately 55 years, with a range of roughly 23 to 85. Patients were allowed to have had prior anti-PD-1, anti-PD-L1 or anti-CTLA-4 therapy, and 40% of the dose-escalation patients had been treated with checkpoint inhibitors. Among the approximately 50 dose-escalation patients, around 19 had hepatocellular carcinoma, some 15 melanoma, 9 renal cell carcinoma and 9 head and neck cancer. Three dose-escalation patients achieved partial responses, one with hepatocellular carcinoma and two with cutaneous melanoma. Intravenous ivuxolimab was administered to patients every 2 weeks at six dose levels: 0.01, 0.1, 0.3, 1.5, 3 and 10 mg/kg. The paper describes the monotherapy dose-escalation part (N ≈ 50 patients) of the phase I trial of ivuxolimab. The paper's findings and limits, for the study overall: After ivuxolimab, CD8+ T cells had more expanded clones than CD4+ T cells on average. Which antigens the clonally expanded peripheral T cells were specific for was not determined. At doses of 0.1 to 3.0 mg/kg, clonal expansion of both CD4+ and CD8+ T cells in blood was seen between baseline and week 6. In partial responders in the 0.1-3.0 mg/kg groups, normalized peripheral clonal expansion was found to be among the lowest, especially among CD8+ T cells. Low levels of normalized T-cell clonal expansion were also seen in some patients who did not respond.

To sequence the TCRbeta CDR3 region, genomic DNA was isolated from the sorted cells. The immunoSEQ Assay was used for sequencing of TCRbeta CDR3 regions. What TCRdb holds here is the immuneACCESS table cut down to in-frame rearrangements. Part of the clones is not present; checked against another copy, under half of the missing clones reflect an unresolved V gene, and the others are unexplained. Here the sample has around 50,000 clones; about nine tenths occur a single time. The ten largest clones add up to just under 8% of the sample. The CDR3 numbers 12 residues from cysteine through phenylalanine. Here the CDR3 DNA is all that survives: 36 bases in frame from base 1. V is reduced by 8 bases and J by 2 bases, leaving a spacing of 7 bases between them. The CDR1 and CDR2 encoded by the germline V gene (reference sequence) are SSHAT and FNYEAQ. With regard to this clone: The antigen it binds to is not known. No clone much larger than this one lies a single base away; base qualities are absent.

The trial excluded patients who had a history of autoimmune disease or who were on systemic immunosuppression. Peripheral blood for TCR sequencing was drawn from every dose cohort at baseline, at cycle 4 day 1 and at cycle 7 day 1. Samples were obtained from an open-label, multicenter, first-in-human phase I dose-escalation trial of ivuxolimab. Adults with locally advanced or metastatic melanoma, renal cell carcinoma, hepatocellular carcinoma or head and neck squamous cell carcinoma were enrolled in the trial. Before TCR sequencing, CD4+ T cells and CD8+ T cells from peripheral blood were sorted into separate populations.

The starting material was CD4+ or CD8+ T cells sorted from blood, obtained in a trial of the OX40 agonist ivuxolimab. The TCR originated in an adult with an advanced solid tumor such as melanoma, head and neck, liver or kidney cancer. The sequence joins TRBV7-7 to TRBJ1-3; a tentative D match to TRBD1 spans 5 bases. The CDR3 amino acid sequence is: CASGGTGNTIYF. The bases read TGTGCCAGCGGGGGGACTGGAAACACCATATATTTT.